The T cell receptor beta chain under discussion was sequenced for a study of CXCR3-negative and CXCR3-positive naive CD8 T cells. Germline V gene sequence: CDR1 SGHAT, CDR2 FQNNGV. The CDR3 covers 16 residues. Regarding this clonotype: Its matching antigen is unknown.

Study-level findings and limits: CXCR3-positive naive cells had more hydrophobic TRB CDR3s than CXCR3-negative naive cells.

All TRB cDNA libraries came from 5' RACE performed with UMI labels. TCRdb re-called the 5' RACE reads, yielding one record per CDR3 amino acid sequence without DNA. The sample is made up of around 60,000 distinct CDR3 sequences, and the top ten hold less than 0.85% of it. The clonotype originates from a human donor in good health. Some clones in this sample may be carry-over from other donors' samples. Material: naive CXCR3+ CD8+ T cells from blood. Documented subset: CD45RO-CCR7+CD27+CD95- naive CD8+ T cells expressing CXCR3 (TNR3+). This rearrangement joins TRBV11-2 to TRBJ1-5; checking the TCRdb D call of TRBD1 is not possible without DNA. The CDR3 sequence: CASSLGTAYSNQPQHF.